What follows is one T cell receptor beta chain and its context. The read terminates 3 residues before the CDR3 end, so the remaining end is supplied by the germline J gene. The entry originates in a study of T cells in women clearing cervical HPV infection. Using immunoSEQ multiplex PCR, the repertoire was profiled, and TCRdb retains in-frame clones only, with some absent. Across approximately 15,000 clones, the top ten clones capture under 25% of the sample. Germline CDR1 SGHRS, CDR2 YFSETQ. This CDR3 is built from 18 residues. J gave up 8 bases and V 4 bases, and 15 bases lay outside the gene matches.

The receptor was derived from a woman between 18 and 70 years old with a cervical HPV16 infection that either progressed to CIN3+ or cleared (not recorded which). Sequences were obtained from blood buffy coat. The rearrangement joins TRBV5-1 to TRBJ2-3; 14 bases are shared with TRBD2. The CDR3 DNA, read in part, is TGCGCCAGCAGCCCTCTCCCCGGGACTAGCGGGGGTGGCGGTACG. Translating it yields CASSPLPGTSGGGGT. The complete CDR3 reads CASSPLPGTSGGGGTQYF.